The 29 T cell receptor beta chains in this list originate from one sample, sequenced in a study of T cell changes during pregnancy in multiple sclerosis (dated by TCRdb to about 2019). Library preparation employed the immunoSEQ multiplex PCR assay. TCRdb carries this immuneACCESS record with in-frame sequences only. Its versions omit some clonotypes, under half of them owing to an unresolved V gene in the studies checked, with the rest unexplained. The sample includes some 100,000 clones, with approximately 94% observed a single time. The biggest ten clones account for 0.9% of the sample. The source was peripheral blood, collected before pregnancy. The receptors shown here come from a female donor with multiple sclerosis, enrolled in a pregnancy study.

The chain combines TRBV20-1 with TRBJ1-1; D remains ambiguous. Between the trimmed V and J ends, which lost 1 base and 5 bases, there was a span of 5 bases. The CDR3 has 11 amino acids. From germline, CDR1 is DFQATT and CDR2 SNEGSKA (reference sequence). CDR3 region: CSARGLTEAFF. The DNA of the CDR3 is TGCAGTGCTAGAGGCCTAACTGAAGCTTTCTTT.

The chain carries TRBV6-1 and TRBJ1-1; D unresolved. The V end lost 5 bases, the J end lost 1 base, and 11 bases lay between the germline ends. The CDR3 spans 14 residues. Germline CDR1 and CDR2: MNHNS and SASEGT. CDR3 DNA sequence: TGTGCCAGCAGTTCCTATACGAAGAACACTGAAGCTTTCTTT. Residues: CASSSYTKNTEAFF.

The chain combines TRBV30 with TRBJ2-1; 7 bases match TRBD2. CDR1 GTSNPN and CDR2 SVGIG come from the germline V gene (reference sequence). V gave up 4 bases and J gave up 0 bases; unmatched junction bases: 6. The CDR3 is 15 amino acids. CDR3 coding DNA: TGTGCCTGGAACGGGGAGCGGGGCTCCTACAATGAGCAGTTCTTC. It yields the protein CAWNGERGSYNEQFF.

J is TRBJ2-3 and V is TRBV5-8, with 12 bases lining up with TRBD1. In germline, CDR1 is SGHTS, CDR2 YDEGEE. The V and J ends lost 5 bases and 2 bases, in that order; junction bases with no gene match: 9. The CDR3 extends over 17 amino acids. CDR3 DNA: TGTGCCAGCAGAAACACGGGACAGGGGGCCTCCACAGATACGCAGTATTTT. Residues: CASRNTGQGASTDTQYF.

The rearrangement uses TRBV29-1 and TRBJ2-2; 9 bases map to TRBD2. J gave up 1 base and V 1 base, and 4 bases lay outside the gene matches. This CDR3 has 16 amino acids. In germline, CDR1 is SQVTM, CDR2 ANQGSEA. CDR3 in DNA: TGCAGCGTTGAAGTTGCGGGAGGGGTGAACACCGGGGAGCTGTTTTTT. Translation gives CSVEVAGGVNTGELFF.

The CDR3 loop reads CASSSGLAVYEQYF. CDR3 in DNA: TGCGCCAGCAGCTCGGGACTAGCGGTTTACGAGCAGTACTTC. The chain combines TRBV5-1 with TRBJ2-7, with 11 nucleotides matching TRBD2. Germline assignment: CDR1 SGHRS and CDR2 YFSETQ. CDR3 size: 14 residues. The J segment lost 4 bases and the V segment lost 3 bases, leaving 3 bases of the junction unmatched.

The CDR3 spells CASSFNGATQYF. CDR3 sequence (DNA): TGTGCCAGCAGTTTTAACGGAGCGACCCAGTACTTC. V gene TRBV28 combines with J gene TRBJ2-5; D is ambiguous. Trimming left V 3 bases short and J 7 bases short, with 9 bases between. The germline V gene encodes CDR1 MDHEN and CDR2 SYDVKM. This CDR3 spans 12 amino acids.

J is TRBJ2-5 and V is TRBV27; perhaps TRBD2 as D (6 bases). Germline V lookup: CDR1 MNHEY, CDR2 SMNVEV (reference sequence). The V and J ends lost 3 bases and 9 bases respectively, with 8 bases between them. There are 11 residues in the CDR3. CDR3 coding DNA: TGTGCCAGCAGTTTGGGGGGTCCCCAGTACTTC. It yields the protein CASSLGGPQYF.

The V and J genes are TRBV5-1 and TRBJ2-7; 9 bases map to TRBD1. Germline assignment: CDR1 SGHRS and CDR2 YFSETQ. This CDR3 region has 15 residues. Trimming at V came to 3 bases and at J to 6 bases, leaving 10 bases not matched to a gene. CDR3: CASSYIGTGLSEQYF. Here the CDR3 DNA reads TGCGCCAGCAGCTATATCGGGACAGGGTTATCCGAGCAGTACTTC.

This chain uses TRBV4-1 with TRBJ2-7; 11 nucleotides align to TRBD2. CDR1 and CDR2 from the germline V gene are MGHRA and YSYEKL. The CDR3 contains 18 residues. The V segment lost 1 base and the J segment 2 bases; nucleotides outside the gene matches: 10. The CDR3 nucleotides are TGCGCCAGCAGCCAAGGTGAACTAGCGGGAGCCCAAACCTACGAGCAGTACTTC. Its protein product is CASSQGELAGAQTYEQYF.

The rearrangement uses TRBV6-6 and TRBJ1-1; 9 bases fit TRBD1. The CDR3 length is 15 residues. Germline lookup yields CDR1 MNHNY and CDR2 SVGAGI (reference sequence). Unmatched junction bases numbered 3, after V lost 3 bases and J lost 1 base. CDR3 sequence: CASSYLGQGNTEAFF. Written as DNA, the CDR3 is TGTGCCAGCAGTTATTTGGGACAGGGGAACACTGAAGCTTTCTTT.

The CDR3 DNA sequence: TGTGCCAGCAGCCAAGGACAGGGCAGGGGACAGCCCCAGCATTTT. This codes for CASSQGQGRGQPQHF. The chain carries TRBV7-2 and TRBJ1-5; 8 bases map to TRBD1. This CDR3 spans 15 amino acids. The V segment lost 5 bases and the J segment 7 bases; nucleotides outside the gene matches: 10. Germline V gives CDR1 SGHTA, CDR2 FQGNSA.

V is TRBV4-1 and J is TRBJ1-4, with unresolved D. Germline V gene lookup returns CDR1 MGHRA and CDR2 YSYEKL. The V end lost 0 bases, the J end lost 2 bases, and 10 bases lay between the germline ends. This CDR3 spans 16 amino acids. In DNA form, the CDR3 reads TGCGCCAGCAGCCAAGATAGCCGGAGGACTAATGAAAAACTGTTTTTT. This translates into CASSQDSRRTNEKLFF.

This chain connects TRBV6-1 to TRBJ2-7, with 8 bases lining up with TRBD2. The V and J ends lost 2 bases and 3 bases, in that order; junction bases with no gene match: 6. CDR3 length: 15 amino acids. From germline, CDR1 is MNHNS and CDR2 SASEGT. The CDR3 is CASSESLLADYEQYF. In DNA, the CDR3 is TGTGCCAGCAGTGAATCTCTACTAGCGGACTACGAGCAGTACTTC.

This clone has only one observation. The chain links TRBV27 to TRBJ2-7; TRBD2 agrees at 7 bases. The CDR3 covers 12 residues. J was trimmed by 5 bases and V by 7 bases; bases with no gene match: 5. CDR1 and CDR2 from the germline V gene are MNHEY and SMNVEV (reference sequence). The CDR3 DNA follows: TGTGCCAGCACCGCCCGGGGGGACGAGCAGTACTTC. Its translation: CASTARGDEQYF.

The genes are TRBV7-9 and TRBJ1-3; 10 bases match TRBD1. Unmatched junction bases numbered 11, after V lost 4 bases and J lost 8 bases. This CDR3 spans 16 amino acids. CDR1 is SEHNR, CDR2 FQNEAQ, per germline (reference sequence). This CDR3 is CASSSFRGQGFHTIYF. The DNA for the CDR3 is TGTGCCAGCAGCTCGTTCCGGGGACAGGGGTTTCACACCATATATTTT.

The sample holds one count of this clone. The V call is TRBV5-1, the J call TRBJ2-2, with TRBD2 identical over 8 bases. CDR1 SGHRS and CDR2 YFSETQ come from the germline V gene. The CDR3 has 17 residues. With V trimmed by 4 bases and J by 1 base, 9 bases remained unmatched. This CDR3 is CASSPTRLAKNTGELFF. CDR3 bases: TGCGCCAGCAGCCCAACTCGACTAGCGAAGAACACCGGGGAGCTGTTTTTT. Using reference TRBV5-1 and TRBJ2-2 for the parts outside the CDR3, the full variable domain is KAGVTQTPRYLIKTRGQQVTLSCSPISGHRSVSWYQQTPGQGLQFLFEYFSETQRNKGNFPGRFSGRQFSNSRSEMNVSTLELGDSALYLCASSPTRLAKNTGELFFGEGSRLTVL.

The CDR3 loop reads CASSQDGTSYNEQFF. The CDR3 DNA follows: TGTGCCAGCAGCCAAGACGGGACTAGTTACAATGAGCAGTTCTTC. The V and J genes are TRBV4-2 and TRBJ2-1; TRBD2 matches at 8 bases. The trim removed 0 bases at V and 4 bases at J, leaving 2 bases unmatched. Germline V lookup: CDR1 LGHNA, CDR2 YNFKEQ. This CDR3 is built from 15 residues.

V is TRBV6-1 and J is TRBJ2-5; possible D gene TRBD2, 6 bases. This CDR3 comprises 16 residues. CDR1 and CDR2 from the germline V gene are MNHNS and SASEGT. V was clipped by 2 bases and J by 4 bases, with 17 bases between them. The CDR3: CASSEISGRGTETQYF. The CDR3, as DNA: TGTGCCAGCAGTGAAATATCGGGGCGGGGAACAGAGACCCAGTACTTC.

The V and J genes are TRBV6-5 and TRBJ1-1; D remains unclear. Germline V gene sequence: CDR1 MNHEY, CDR2 SVGAGI. Trimming shortened V by 5 bases and J by 7 bases, and 8 bases separated the two germline ends. The length of the CDR3 is 11 residues. The CDR3 loop reads CASSNSVEAFF. CDR3 DNA sequence: TGTGCCAGCAGTAATAGTGTTGAAGCTTTCTTT.

This chain uses TRBV5-4 with TRBJ2-7, with a tentative D call TRBD1 (6 bases). V dropped 2 bases and J dropped 6 bases, with 9 bases sitting between them. Looked up from germline, CDR1 is SGHNT and CDR2 is YYREEE (reference sequence). This CDR3 is 12 amino acids long. The CDR3: CASSFSGVEQYF. CDR3 DNA: TGTGCCAGCAGCTTCTCAGGGGTCGAGCAGTACTTC.

This clone was recorded once. The chain carries TRBV9 and TRBJ2-7, with D uncertain. Germline-derived CDR1 and CDR2 are SGDLS and YYNGEE. This CDR3 has 13 residues. V was clipped by 3 bases and J by 2 bases, with 9 bases between them. The CDR3 DNA reads TGTGCCAGCAGCGGGGCAGCCACCTACGAGCAGTACTTC. It translates to CASSGAATYEQYF.

This clone was observed a single time. The chain joins TRBV9 to TRBJ1-1; D ambiguous. CDR3 length: 14 amino acids. V lost 6 bases, J lost 1 base, and 13 bases lay in between. The V gene's germline CDR1 is SGDLS and CDR2 YYNGEE. This CDR3 is CASNPEAGNTEAFF. DNA of the CDR3: TGTGCCAGCAACCCGGAAGCAGGGAACACTGAAGCTTTCTTT.

The rearrangement joins TRBV5-4 to TRBJ2-2; the match to TRBD1 covers 9 bases. Germline V gives CDR1 SGHNT, CDR2 YYREEE (reference sequence). Trimming cost V 6 bases and J 3 bases; bases outside gene matches: 9. CDR3 length: 16 residues. The CDR3 here is CASNALGQGYTGELFF. The CDR3 DNA follows: TGTGCCAGCAACGCACTTGGACAGGGGTACACCGGGGAGCTGTTTTTT.

V is TRBV6-1 and J is TRBJ2-3; 8 bases agree with TRBD2. CDR1 MNHNS and CDR2 SASEGT come from the germline V gene. The CDR3 length is 15 residues. The V and J ends lost 5 bases and 5 bases, in that order; junction bases with no gene match: 9. CDR3: CASSRLAGLGDTQYF. The DNA of the CDR3 is TGTGCCAGCAGTCGGCTAGCGGGTTTGGGAGATACGCAGTATTTT.

The V call is TRBV7-8, the J call TRBJ2-3; D unclear. The CDR3 is 14 amino acids. CDR1 and CDR2 (germline): SGHVS, FQNEAQ. V was clipped by 2 bases and J by 2 bases, with 8 bases between them. The CDR3 loop reads CASSLQTYTDTQYF. The CDR3 DNA sequence: TGTGCCAGCAGCTTACAGACTTACACAGATACGCAGTATTTT. The whole variable domain, filled in from reference TRBV7-8 and TRBJ2-3, reads GAGVSQSPRYKVAKRGQDVALRCDPISGHVSLFWYQQALGQGPEFLTYFQNEAQLDKSGLPSDRFFAERPEGSVSTLKIQRTQQEDSAVYLCASSLQTYTDTQYFGPGTRLTVL.

The V and J genes are TRBV5-1 and TRBJ2-7; 9 bases are shared with TRBD1. Germline lookup yields CDR1 SGHRS and CDR2 YFSETQ. The CDR3 length is 14 residues. Germline trimming cut 4 bases from V and 1 base from J; bases unmatched to any gene: 3. The CDR3 protein is CASSTGQGSYEQYF. The CDR3, as DNA: TGCGCCAGCAGCACGGGACAGGGTTCCTACGAGCAGTACTTC.

The chain couples TRBV9 to TRBJ2-7; 10 bases line up with TRBD1. This CDR3 is 17 amino acids long. V lost 4 bases, J lost 0 bases, and 10 bases stayed unmatched. CDR1 and CDR2 from the germline V gene are SGDLS and YYNGEE. CDR3 coding DNA: TGTGCCAGCAGCCCATATACGCGGACAGGGGGCTCCTACGAGCAGTACTTC. Protein: CASSPYTRTGGSYEQYF.

The V gene is TRBV9, the J gene TRBJ1-3; D is unclear. Looked up from germline, CDR1 is SGDLS and CDR2 is YYNGEE. V lost 1 base and J 0 bases, leaving 8 bases between the germline ends. The CDR3 consists of 15 residues. This chain's CDR3 is CASSVYGDSGNTIYF. In DNA form, the CDR3 reads TGTGCCAGCAGCGTATACGGGGACTCTGGAAACACCATATATTTT.